The 25 T cell receptor beta chains presented below share a single source sample, sequenced in a study of shared clonotypes between healthy human individuals. CD45RO-negative cells were positively selected for CCR7, leaving out terminally differentiated effector memory CD45RA+ cells. Profiling relied on immunoSEQ multiplex PCR, and the TCRdb table lists in-frame clones only, not all of them. The table lists millions of clones, about 95% of them singletons, with about 1.1% in the top ten. Sequencing was performed on naive CD8+ T cells sorted from blood. All receptors come from a young man in good health.

The chain employs TRBV9 and TRBJ1-3; tentatively, D is TRBD1 (6 bases). This CDR3 is 14 amino acids long. Germline V gives CDR1 SGDLS, CDR2 YYNGEE. V was cut by 4 bases and J by 4 bases, with 12 bases left in between. The CDR3 DNA sequence: TGTGCCAGCAGCCCAGGGGAGGGGGGAAACACCATATATTTT. Translation gives CASSPGEGGNTIYF.

The chain carries TRBV7-9 and TRBJ1-4; D uncertain. The CDR3 totals 15 residues. Germline lookup yields CDR1 SEHNR and CDR2 FQNEAQ (reference sequence). V lost 2 bases and J lost 11, with 18 bases in between. The CDR3 sequence is CASSLPAEPFPKLFF. In DNA form, the CDR3 reads TGTGCCAGCAGCTTACCCGCAGAGCCTTTCCCCAAACTGTTTTTT. Combining the CDR3 with reference TRBV7-9 and TRBJ1-4 gives the whole variable domain DTGVSQNPRHKITKRGQNVTFRCDPISEHNRLYWYRQTLGQGPEFLTYFQNEAQLEKSRLLSDRFSAERPKGSFSTLEIQRTEQGDSAMYLCASSLPAEPFPKLFFGSGTQLSVL.

V usage is TRBV7-3 and J usage is TRBJ1-6; D is unresolved. This CDR3 is built from 12 residues. The germline V gene has CDR1 SGHTA and CDR2 FQGTGA. V lost 10 bases and J lost 13, with 17 bases in between. The CDR3 reads CATPDRFGPLHF. The CDR3 DNA is TGTGCCACCCCGGACCGCTTTGGGCCCCTCCACTTT.

V usage is TRBV19 and J usage is TRBJ2-1, with no clear D. The CDR3 runs 16 residues. Germline CDR1 reads LNHDA; CDR2 reads SQIVND (reference sequence). Trimming pared 0 bases from V and 2 bases from J, leaving 11 bases between. The CDR3 spells CASSIEVWSTYNEQFF. The CDR3, as DNA: TGTGCCAGTAGTATAGAAGTTTGGTCCACCTACAATGAGCAGTTCTTC.

V usage is TRBV11-3 and J usage is TRBJ2-7; D is ambiguous. This CDR3 spans 13 amino acids. V was trimmed by 5 bases and J by 3 bases, leaving 11 bases between them. CDR1 and CDR2 from the germline V gene are SGHNT and YENEEA. The CDR3 loop reads CASSPDPYYEQYF. In DNA form, the CDR3 reads TGTGCCAGCAGCCCCGACCCCTACTACGAGCAGTACTTC.

As to this clone: The identical CDR3 is also encoded by other nucleotide sequences in the sample. V and J are TRBV4-3 and TRBJ2-7; a weak D match, TRBD1 (5 bases). The CDR3 has 15 amino acids. Germline CDR1 reads LGHNA; CDR2 reads YSLEER. The ends were cut back, 0 bases at V and 3 bases at J, with 12 bases in the middle. The CDR3 region is CASSQDIGQGYEQYF. For the CDR3, the DNA is TGCGCCAGCAGCCAAGATATTGGGCAGGGCTACGAGCAGTACTTC.

Worth noting for this clone: Additional DNA sequences in this sample encode the identical CDR3. V and J are TRBV28 and TRBJ1-1; D might be TRBD1 (6 bases). With 4 bases removed from V and 3 bases from J, the gap between germline ends came to 15 bases. The CDR3 runs to 15 residues. Germline V gene data show CDR1 as MDHEN and CDR2 as SYDVKM. CDR3 protein: CASSSYREGDTEAFF. In DNA form, the CDR3 reads TGTGCCAGCAGTTCTTACAGGGAGGGGGACACTGAAGCTTTCTTT.

The CDR3 DNA reads TGTGCCAGCAGCTGGACAGGCAATGAGCAGTTCTTC. Protein sequence: CASSWTGNEQFF. The V gene is TRBV11-3, the J gene TRBJ2-1; TRBD1 aligns across 7 bases. V lost 4 bases, J lost 6 bases, and 0 bases stayed unmatched. Germline loops: CDR1 SGHNT, CDR2 YENEEA. CDR3 length equals 12 residues.

This chain joins TRBV4-1 and TRBJ1-4, with D tentatively TRBD1 (5 bases). The length of the CDR3 is 16 residues. V was shortened by 0 bases and J by 6 bases, with 14 bases between the two germline ends. Looked up from germline, CDR1 is MGHRA and CDR2 is YSYEKL. The CDR3 reads CASSQEAEGVDEKLFF. CDR3 DNA sequence: TGCGCCAGCAGCCAAGAAGCTGAAGGGGTGGATGAAAAACTGTTTTTT.

Here the CDR3 reads CASSYPGGDYNEQFF. The CDR3 DNA follows: TGTGCCAGCAGCTACCCCGGAGGGGACTACAATGAGCAGTTCTTC. The chain has TRBV28 and TRBJ2-1; TRBD2 is a possible D gene (6 bases). Germline V CDR1 and CDR2: MDHEN, SYDVKM. This CDR3 comprises 15 residues. V was shortened by 6 bases and J by 3 bases, with 15 bases between the two germline ends.

This clone was detected once. V usage is TRBV7-8 and J usage is TRBJ2-3, with D possibly matching TRBD2 (6 bases). V was pared by 5 bases and J by 3 bases, with 18 bases between. The CDR3 extends over 16 amino acids. Germline values: CDR1 SGHVS, CDR2 FQNEAQ. The CDR3 loop is CASSAWGAGLTDTQYF. The DNA of the CDR3 is TGTGCCAGCAGCGCATGGGGAGCGGGCCTTACAGATACGCAGTATTTT. The full variable domain, its missing parts supplied by reference TRBV7-8 and TRBJ2-3, is GAGVSQSPRYKVAKRGQDVALRCDPISGHVSLFWYQQALGQGPEFLTYFQNEAQLDKSGLPSDRFFAERPEGSVSTLKIQRTQQEDSAVYLCASSAWGAGLTDTQYFGPGTRLTVL.

The V and J genes are TRBV19 and TRBJ2-3; the D is unclear. The CDR3 loop spans 14 amino acids. The ends were cut back, 3 bases at V and 4 bases at J, with 11 bases in the middle. Germline V gene lookup returns CDR1 LNHDA and CDR2 SQIVND (reference sequence). The CDR3 DNA follows: TGTGCCAGTAGTATCGGGTTAGGCCCAGATACGCAGTATTTT. It yields the protein CASSIGLGPDTQYF.

This chain uses TRBV5-1 with TRBJ2-1; TRBD2 agrees at 12 bases. The CDR3 length is 15 residues. Germline-derived CDR1 and CDR2 are SGHRS and YFSETQ. V dropped 2 bases and J dropped 4; count of bases not matched to a gene: 1. The CDR3 DNA follows: TGCGCCAGCAGCTTCACTAGCGGGGGGTACAATGAGCAGTTCTTC. Amino acid sequence: CASSFTSGGYNEQFF.

In this sample, this clone turned up a few times. CDR3 sequence reads: CASSGGLYEQYF. The CDR3 DNA is TGTGCCAGCTCCGGGGGCCTCTACGAGCAGTACTTC. The chain links TRBV27 to TRBJ2-7; D might be TRBD1 or TRBD2, each matching 6 bases. The germline V gene has CDR1 MNHEY and CDR2 SMNVEV (reference sequence). This CDR3 is 12 amino acids long. The V end lost 8 bases, the J end lost 3 bases, and 11 bases lay between the germline ends.

The V call is TRBV6-5, the J call TRBJ1-2; 7 bases line up with TRBD1. Germline V gives CDR1 MNHEY, CDR2 SVGAGI. The CDR3 totals 13 residues. The J segment lost 8 bases and the V segment lost 2 bases, leaving 5 bases of the junction unmatched. The CDR3, as DNA: TGTGCCAGCAGTTACGGGGGGACAGCCGGCTACACCTTC. Protein: CASSYGGTAGYTF.

This CDR3 is CASSYSGQGAKYEQYF. The CDR3 region has the DNA TGTGCCAGCAGTTATTCGGGACAGGGGGCTAAGTACGAGCAGTACTTC. This chain uses TRBV6-5 with TRBJ2-5, with 12 nucleotides matching TRBD1. TRBJ2-7 explains the end of the DNA better; the J call may be wrong. CDR1 is MNHEY and CDR2 is SVGAGI in the germline V gene. This CDR3 has 16 amino acids.

The chain uses TRBV15 and TRBJ2-1; possible D gene TRBD2, 5 bases. This CDR3 has 14 amino acids. V lost 5 bases to trimming and J lost 6 bases, with 14 bases between them. The germline gives CDR1 LNHNV, CDR2 YYDKDF (reference sequence). CDR3 sequence (DNA): TGTGCCACCAGCCCCAGGAGGAGTTCCAATGAGCAGTTCTTC. This encodes CATSPRRSSNEQFF.

The V and J genes are TRBV18 and TRBJ1-2; D is uncertain. Germline V gives CDR1 KGHSH, CDR2 LQKENI. Between the trimmed V and J ends, which lost 6 bases and 4 bases, there was a span of 18 bases. The CDR3 loop spans 15 amino acids. The CDR3 coding sequence is TGTGCCAGCTCGTCGGGTCCGGAGGGTGGCTATGGCTACACCTTC. It codes for CASSSGPEGGYGYTF.

The CDR3 protein is CASSLPGQGSYEQYF. CDR3 bases: TGTGCCAGCAGCTTGCCGGGACAGGGGTCGTACGAGCAGTACTTC. The chain combines TRBV7-8 with TRBJ2-7; TRBD1 matches at 10 bases. Per the germline V gene, CDR1 is SGHVS and CDR2 is FQNEAQ. The CDR3 runs 15 residues. V was clipped by 3 bases and J by 4 bases; unmatched bases: 6.

The rearrangement links TRBV27 to TRBJ1-2; no definite D call. With 4 bases removed from V and 0 bases from J, the gap between germline ends came to 15 bases. Germline lookup yields CDR1 MNHEY and CDR2 SMNVEV (reference sequence). The CDR3 sequence is 16 residues long. Here the CDR3 DNA reads TGTGCCAGCAGTTCCTTTCATGAAAATTCTAACTATGGCTACACCTTC. Protein: CASSSFHENSNYGYTF.

For this clone: In the same sample, other DNA sequences code for this CDR3. The DNA of the CDR3 is TGTGCCAGTAGTGCAGGGGTCACTGAAGCTTTCTTT. Translated, it gives CASSAGVTEAFF. The rearrangement links TRBV19 to TRBJ1-1; possibly TRBD1 for D (6 bases). The CDR3 is made up of 12 amino acids. V was shortened by 5 bases and J by 4 bases, with 8 bases between the two germline ends. Per germline, CDR1 LNHDA and CDR2 SQIVND (reference sequence).

The chain employs TRBV5-1 and TRBJ2-2; 10 bases agree with TRBD1. V lost 4 bases to trimming and J lost 4 bases; unmatched junction nucleotides: 7. Germline V CDR1 and CDR2: SGHRS, YFSETQ. The CDR3 sequence is 16 residues long. CDR3: CASSQTGGRGTGELFF. The CDR3 DNA is TGCGCCAGCAGCCAGACAGGGGGCCGGGGCACCGGGGAGCTGTTTTTT.

A remark on this clone: The same CDR3 also results from other DNA sequences found in this sample. This chain uses TRBV5-6 with TRBJ2-7, with a weak D call TRBD1 (6 bases). This CDR3 contains 14 residues. Trimming removed 0 bases at V and 1 base at J, with 8 bases between. Germline V gene lookup returns CDR1 SGHDT and CDR2 YYEEEE. CDR3 region: CASSLEGGSYEQYF. The CDR3 region has the DNA TGTGCCAGCAGCTTGGAAGGGGGTTCCTACGAGCAGTACTTC. Based on the CDR3 plus reference TRBV5-6 and TRBJ2-7, the full variable domain is DAGVTQSPTHLIKTRGQQVTLRCSPKSGHDTVSWYQQALGQGPQFIFQYYEEEERQRGNFPDRFSGHQFPNYSSELNVNALLLGDSALYLCASSLEGGSYEQYFGPGTRLTVT.

The genes are TRBV5-1 and TRBJ1-1, with a weak D call TRBD1 (5 bases). The germline V and J ends were trimmed by 0 bases and 5 bases, with 17 bases remaining between them. Germline V gives CDR1 SGHRS, CDR2 YFSETQ. The CDR3 totals 16 residues. The CDR3: CASSLASGRLRTEAFF. The CDR3 DNA follows: TGCGCCAGCAGCTTGGCGTCGGGGCGCCTAAGGACTGAAGCTTTCTTT.

The chain is built from TRBV27 and TRBJ1-6, with 9 bases matching TRBD1. J gave up 8 bases and V 2 bases, and 4 bases lay outside the gene matches. The germline V gene has CDR1 MNHEY and CDR2 SMNVEV (reference sequence). The CDR3 runs 15 residues. The CDR3 loop is CASSLRRTGDSPLHF. The CDR3 nucleotides are TGTGCCAGCAGTTTACGGAGGACAGGGGATTCACCCCTCCACTTT.